Below, 3 T cell receptor beta chains from the same sample are listed, as sequenced in a study of CD8 T cells in Susac syndrome (dated by TCRdb to about 2019). Libraries were prepared through the immunoSEQ multiplex PCR assay. RNA was extracted using the RNeasy kit, and roughly 0.5 to 1 microgram was reverse transcribed with random hexamers. Clones were called with MiXCR by TCRdb after fastp trimmed the public reads at Q25, and only in-frame beta chains were retained. Every CDR3 protein is listed once, alongside the most common genes and DNA of its rows. Across this sample there are some 300,000 distinct CDR3 sequences, with 89% seen only once. The ten top clones hold around 0.18% of the sample. Material: CD8+ T cells from PBMCs. These receptors originate from a human donor with multiple sclerosis.

The chain is built from TRBV16 and TRBJ2-1, with 9 bases fitting TRBD2. The CDR3 runs 14 residues. In germline, CDR1 is KGHSY, CDR2 FQNENV. V trimming: 5 bases; J trimming: 3 bases; junction bases outside the gene matches: 2. The CDR3 here is CASSKAGGYNEQFF. Written as DNA, the CDR3 is TGTGCCAGCAGCAAAGCGGGGGGCTACAATGAGCAGTTCTTC.

V usage is TRBV4-3 and J usage is TRBJ2-1; TRBD1 is a possible D gene (6 bases). Germline V gives CDR1 LGHNA, CDR2 YSLEER. The CDR3 is 13 residues long. Trimming took 6 bases from V and 4 from J, leaving 10 bases between them. Written as DNA, the CDR3 is TGCGCCAGCAGTGACAGGATATACAATGAGCAGTTCTTC. It specifies CASSDRIYNEQFF.

This clonotype was seen more than once but under ten times. This chain connects TRBV27 to TRBJ2-3, with 7 bases aligning to TRBD2. The V gene's germline CDR1 is MNHEY and CDR2 SMNVEV (reference sequence). This CDR3 spans 15 amino acids. V shed 5 bases and J 2 bases; nucleotides not matched to a gene: 7. The chain's CDR3 is CASSDTSEYTDTQYF. The CDR3 DNA reads as TGTGCCAGCAGTGATACTAGCGAGTACACAGATACGCAGTATTTT.